The clone carrying this T cell receptor beta chain appeared many times. Its antigen is currently unknown. V trimming: 4 bases; J trimming: 4 bases; junction bases outside the gene matches: 8. Germline loops: CDR1 LGHDT, CDR2 YNNKEL (reference sequence). The CDR3 has 16 residues. Individually, cDNA molecules had unique molecular identifiers attached to them. TCRdb recomputed calls from the 5' RACE reads with MiXCR, one row per CDR3 protein. Found here are about 64,000 distinct CDR3 sequences, roughly an eighth of them singletons; the top ten hold more than 1.2%. The data are from a study of early T cells in non-severe SARS-CoV-2 infection. Study context: Sequenced material consisted of bulk RNA (from unsorted whole blood), and chains were unpaired.

Study-wide results and limits: VDJdb matches were skewed toward anti-spike CD8 T cell responses.

V usage is TRBV3-1 and J usage is TRBJ2-3, with 10 nucleotides matching TRBD1. The receptor was isolated from an adult who was a healthcare worker with PCR-confirmed SARS-CoV-2 infection or an uninfected control (not recorded which). Sample: whole blood, taken at baseline. CDR3 sequence reads: CASSPGRTGGPDTQYF. Here the CDR3 DNA reads TGTGCCAGCAGCCCCGGGCGGACAGGGGGGCCAGATACGCAGTATTTT.